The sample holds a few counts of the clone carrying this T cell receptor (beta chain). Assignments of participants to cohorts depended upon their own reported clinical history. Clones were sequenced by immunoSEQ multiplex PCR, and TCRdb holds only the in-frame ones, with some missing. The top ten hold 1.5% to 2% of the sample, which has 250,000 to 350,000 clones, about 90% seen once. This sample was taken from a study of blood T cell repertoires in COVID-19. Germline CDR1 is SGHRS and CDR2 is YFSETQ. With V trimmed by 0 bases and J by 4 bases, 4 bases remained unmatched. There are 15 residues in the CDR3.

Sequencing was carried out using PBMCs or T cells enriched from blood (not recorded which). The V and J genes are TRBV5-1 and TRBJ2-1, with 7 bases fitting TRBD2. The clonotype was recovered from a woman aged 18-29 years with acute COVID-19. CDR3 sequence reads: CASSLEASGYNEQFF. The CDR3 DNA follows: TGCGCCAGCAGCTTGGAGGCTAGCGGATACAATGAGCAGTTCTTC.